This T cell receptor beta chain appears in the sequencing data of a study of blood T cells in healthy people across ages. V was trimmed by 3 bases and J by 10 bases, leaving 19 bases between them. The CDR3 extends over 15 amino acids. Germline CDR1 is SGHAT and CDR2 is FQNNGV. General study results and limits: Age advanced and TCR beta diversity per million T cells fell, roughly linearly. Conclusively comparing naive with antigen-experienced cells was impossible with unsorted PBMCs.

This clonotype occurred a few times. The antigen is not known. This sequence may be a read error, since a much larger clone differs from it by one base. Alongside a J-beta primer mix, a sample-barcoded 5' primer served in a second PCR lasting about 7 to 12 cycles. TCRdb reprocessed the 5' RACE reads via MiXCR and lists one record per CDR3 protein. Of 630,000 or so distinct CDR3 sequences listed, approximately 30% were seen once; the top ten hold more than 15%. This chain uses TRBV11-2 with TRBJ2-1; no reliable D call. Sequenced: blood. This receptor was obtained from a woman older than 75 in good health. CDR3 sequence: CASSLNSVSSYEQFF. For the CDR3, the DNA is TGTGCCAGCAGCTTGAACAGCGTTAGCTCCTACGAGCAGTTCTTC.